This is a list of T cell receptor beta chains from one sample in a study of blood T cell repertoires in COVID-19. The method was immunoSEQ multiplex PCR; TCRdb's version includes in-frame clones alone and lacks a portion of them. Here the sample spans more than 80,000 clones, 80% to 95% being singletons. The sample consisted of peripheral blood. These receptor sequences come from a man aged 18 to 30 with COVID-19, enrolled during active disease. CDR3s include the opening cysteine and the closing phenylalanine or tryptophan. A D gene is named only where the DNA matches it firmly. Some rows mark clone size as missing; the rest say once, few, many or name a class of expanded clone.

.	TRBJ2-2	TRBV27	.	TGTGCCAGCAGCCAGACTAGCACCGGGGAGCTGTTTTTT	CASSQTSTGELFF
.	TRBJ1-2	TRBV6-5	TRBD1	TGTGCCAGCATGCAGGGGGCGAGTGGCTACACCTTC	CASMQGASGYTF
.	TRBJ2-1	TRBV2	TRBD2	TGTGCCAGCAGTGTTCAGCGGGAGGGGTACAATGAGCAGTTCTTC	CASSVQREGYNEQFF
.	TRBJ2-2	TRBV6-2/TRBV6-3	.	TGTGCCAGCAGTTACTCGGGGGGATCAGGCGGGGAGCTGTTTTTT	CASSYSGGSGGELFF
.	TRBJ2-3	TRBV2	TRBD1	TGTGCCAGCAGTAAGGACAGGGGGACAGATACGCAGTATTTT	CASSKDRGTDTQYF
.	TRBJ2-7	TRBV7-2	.	TGTGCCAGCAGCCCCCGTCGGGATTTCTCCTACGAGCAGTACTTC	CASSPRRDFSYEQYF
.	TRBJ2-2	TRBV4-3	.	TGCGCCAGCAGCCAGGATGGGCTTGCTGGGGAGCTGTTTTTT	CASSQDGLAGELFF
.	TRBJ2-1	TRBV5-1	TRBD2	TGCGCCAGCAGCTTGGTGGCGGGAGGAGTGGGCAATGAGCAGTTCTTC	CASSLVAGGVGNEQFF
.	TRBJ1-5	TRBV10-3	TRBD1	TGTGCCATCGGGACAGGGGGCGGTCAGCCCCAGCATTTT	CAIGTGGGQPQHF
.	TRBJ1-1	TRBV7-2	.	TGTGCCAGCAGCTTTGGGACTGGGGGGACTGAAGCTTTCTTT	CASSFGTGGTEAFF
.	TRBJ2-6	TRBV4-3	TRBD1	TGCGCCAGCAGCCTCTCGGGACAGGCCTGGATGTCTGGGGCCAACGTCCTGACTTTC	CASSLSGQAWMSGANVLTF
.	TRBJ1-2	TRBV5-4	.	TGTGCCAGCAGCCCCGGAGCCCCGGATTTCCACACCTTC	CASSPGAPDFHTF
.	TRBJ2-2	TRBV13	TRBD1	TGTGCCAGCAGCGCAGGGGGCACCGGGGAGCTGTTTTTT	CASSAGGTGELFF
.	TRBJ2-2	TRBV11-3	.	TGTGCCAGCAGCTACGGGACCGGGGAGCTGTTTTTT	CASSYGTGELFF
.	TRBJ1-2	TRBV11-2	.	TGTGCCAGCAGCTTGGGCTCGGGGGGGTACTATGGCTACACCTTC	CASSLGSGGYYGYTF
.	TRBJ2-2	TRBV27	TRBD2	TGTGCCAGCAGTTTAGCGGGACTAGGATTGACCGGGGAGCTGTTTTTT	CASSLAGLGLTGELFF
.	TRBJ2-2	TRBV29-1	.	TGCAGCGGTTCCGGGACAAATATCGCCGGGGAGCTGTTTTTT	CSGSGTNIAGELFF
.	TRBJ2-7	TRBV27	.	TGTGCCAGCAGTCCCCGACTAGACTACGAGCAGTACTTC	CASSPRLDYEQYF
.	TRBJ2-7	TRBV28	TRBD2	TGTGCCAGCAGTGCCGGGACTAGCGGGAGGAGCTCCTACGAGCAGTACTTC	CASSAGTSGRSSYEQYF
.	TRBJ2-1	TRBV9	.	TGTGCCAGCAGCCAGTCGGACAGAAAATACAATGAGCAGTTCTTC	CASSQSDRKYNEQFF
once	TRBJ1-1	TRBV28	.	TGTGCCAGCAGCTCCCCCGGACAGAACACTGAAGCTTTCTTT	CASSSPGQNTEAFF
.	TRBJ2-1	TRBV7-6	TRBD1	TGTGCCAGCAGCTCCGGACAGGGGGTGGCCAATGAGCAGTTCTTC	CASSSGQGVANEQFF
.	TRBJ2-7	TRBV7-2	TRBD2	TGTGCCAGCAGCTCAGTAGCGGGGACCTACGAGCAGTACTTC	CASSSVAGTYEQYF
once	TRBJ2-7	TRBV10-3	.	TGTGCCATCAAGACGACAGGCGCCTCCTACGAGCAGTACTTC	CAIKTTGASYEQYF
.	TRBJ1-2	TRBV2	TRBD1	TGTGCCAGCAGTGAGTCGGGACAGGGGGTCCTAGGCTATGGCTACACCTTC	CASSESGQGVLGYGYTF
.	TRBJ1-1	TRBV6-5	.	TGTGCCAGCAGTCCGACAGTAAACACTGAAGCTTTCTTT	CASSPTVNTEAFF
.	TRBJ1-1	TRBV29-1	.	TGCAGCGTGGGGGCAGGGGACACTGAAGCTTTCTTT	CSVGAGDTEAFF
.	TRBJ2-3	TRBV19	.	TGTGCCAGTAGTATAGGCACAGAGACGCAGTATTTT	CASSIGTETQYF
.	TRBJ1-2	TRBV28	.	TGTGCCAGCAGTTTTCCGGGCAGGGCCTATGGCTACACCTTC	CASSFPGRAYGYTF
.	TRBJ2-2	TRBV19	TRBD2	TGTGCCAGTAGTCGCGGCGGGAGGCGGGGCGCCGGGGAGCTGTTTTTT	CASSRGGRRGAGELFF
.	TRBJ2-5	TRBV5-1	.	TGCGCCAGCAGCTGGGGGCCAGGGGAAGAGACCCAGTACTTC	CASSWGPGEETQYF
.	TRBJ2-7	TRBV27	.	TGTGCCACCACGGACAACTACGAGCAGTACTTC	CATTDNYEQYF
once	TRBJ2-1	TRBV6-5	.	TGTGCCATCGCCCAGCGGAGCTCCTACAATGAGCAGTTCTTC	CAIAQRSSYNEQFF
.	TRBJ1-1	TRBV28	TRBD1	TGTGCCAGCAGTTCTATCCGAGACAGGGGGACTGAAGCTTTCTTT	CASSSIRDRGTEAFF
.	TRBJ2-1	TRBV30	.	TGTGCCTGGGAATCGCGGGCCTCCTACAATGAGCAGTTCTTC	CAWESRASYNEQFF
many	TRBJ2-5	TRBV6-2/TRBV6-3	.	TGTGCCAGCAGTTACCCGGAGACCCAGTACTTC	CASSYPETQYF
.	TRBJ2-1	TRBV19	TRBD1	TGTGCCAGTAATGGGGGACAGCTCTACAATGAGCAGTTCTTC	CASNGGQLYNEQFF
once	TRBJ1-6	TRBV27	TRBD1	TGTGCCAGCAGTTCTACTTCCGGGACAGGGCTTCTGTGGGGTTCACCCCTCCACTTT	CASSSTSGTGLLWGSPLHF
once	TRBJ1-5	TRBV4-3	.	TGCGCCAGCAGCCAAGATCCGGATCAGCCCCAGCATTTT	CASSQDPDQPQHF
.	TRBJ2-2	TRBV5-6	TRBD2	TGTGCCAGCAGCTTCCTCTCTAGCGGGAGGGTTACCGGGGAGCTGTTTTTT	CASSFLSSGRVTGELFF
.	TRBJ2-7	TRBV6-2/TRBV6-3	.	TGTGCCAGCAGCTATGGACTGACCTACGAGCAGTACTTC	CASSYGLTYEQYF
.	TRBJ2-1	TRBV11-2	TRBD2	TGTGCCAGCAGTTCTAGGGCGGGAGCAGTGATTTCCAATGAGCAGTTCTTC	CASSSRAGAVISNEQFF
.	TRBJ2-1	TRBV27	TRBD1	TGTGCCAGCAAACTCGCCTGGGCAGGGGGCCTGGGTGAGCAGTTCTTC	CASKLAWAGGLGEQFF
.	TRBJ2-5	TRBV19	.	TGTGCCAGTAGTAGGTGGGAGTACGAGACCCAGTACTTC	CASSRWEYETQYF
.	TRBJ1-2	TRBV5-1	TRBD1	TGCGCCAGCAGCTGGAGGGACAGCAGCTATGGCTACACCTTC	CASSWRDSSYGYTF
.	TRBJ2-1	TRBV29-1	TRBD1	TGCAGCGCTCCCGGGACAGGGTCCTACAATGAGCAGTTCTTC	CSAPGTGSYNEQFF
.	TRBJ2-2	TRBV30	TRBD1	TGTGCCTGGAACGTCGGGACAGGGGACGGGGAGCTGTTTTTT	CAWNVGTGDGELFF
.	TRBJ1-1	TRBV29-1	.	TGCAGCGTAGCAATGAACACTGAAGCTTTCTTT	CSVAMNTEAFF
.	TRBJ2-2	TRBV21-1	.	TGTGCCAGCACCATAAGACAGGGGGACACCGGGGAGCTGTTTTTT	CASTIRQGDTGELFF
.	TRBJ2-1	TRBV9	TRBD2	TGTGCCAGCAGCGTATCCGGGACTAGCGGTTACAATGAGCAGTTCTTC	CASSVSGTSGYNEQFF
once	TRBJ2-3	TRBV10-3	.	TGTGCCATCAGTGCAATGAGCGGGAGCACAGATACGCAGTATTTT	CAISAMSGSTDTQYF
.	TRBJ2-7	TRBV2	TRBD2	TGTGCCAGCAGTGGGTGGCGCGGGAGCGGTGAGCAGTACTTC	CASSGWRGSGEQYF